The rows below give T cell receptor beta chains drawn from one sample of a study of PD-L1 blockade in urothelial cancer. Assay: immunoSEQ multiplex PCR; the TCRdb copy retains only in-frame clones and omits some. Among around 40,000 clones listed, around 88% were seen once. The sample consisted of PBMCs, taken around atezolizumab (anti-PD-L1) treatment. The source of these receptors is a man aged 60 to 69 with urothelial cancer. Each CDR3 is given with its conserved first and last residue. The order of the fields is CDR3 DNA, CDR3 protein, V gene, clone size, J gene, D gene. A D gene is named only where the DNA matches it firmly. Where a row states a size, it is once, few, many or the class of an expanded clone; other rows omit it.

CDR3 DNA: TGTGCCATCAGTGAGTCGAGGCAAAATCTGTACTTC
CDR3 protein: CAISESRQNLYF
V gene: TRBV10-3
clone size: .
J gene: TRBJ2-7
D gene: .

CDR3 DNA: TGTGCCAGCTCACCTCCTACAGGGGCTGGAAACACCATATATTTT
CDR3 protein: CASSPPTGAGNTIYF
V gene: TRBV18
clone size: .
J gene: TRBJ1-3
D gene: TRBD1

CDR3 DNA: TGTGCCAGCAGCCGAACTAGCGGGGGGGCGGAGAGTGAGCAGTTCTTC
CDR3 protein: CASSRTSGGAESEQFF
V gene: TRBV14
clone size: .
J gene: TRBJ2-1
D gene: TRBD2

CDR3 DNA: TGTGCCAGCTCACCATCGGCAGGGTTCGGAAACACCATATATTTT
CDR3 protein: CASSPSAGFGNTIYF
V gene: TRBV18
clone size: .
J gene: TRBJ1-3
D gene: .

CDR3 DNA: TGTGCCAGCAGCAAGGGGACTAGCGGGGGATCCATTCTCCACGAGCAGTACTTC
CDR3 protein: CASSKGTSGGSILHEQYF
V gene: TRBV5-4
clone size: .
J gene: TRBJ2-7
D gene: TRBD2

CDR3 DNA: TGTGCCAGCAGTTCCGCGGGGAGCTATGGCTACACCTTC
CDR3 protein: CASSSAGSYGYTF
V gene: TRBV27
clone size: .
J gene: TRBJ1-2
D gene: .

CDR3 DNA: TGCGCCAGCACCCTACAGGGCCCCTATAATTCACCCCTCCACTTT
CDR3 protein: CASTLQGPYNSPLHF
V gene: TRBV5-1
clone size: .
J gene: TRBJ1-6
D gene: .

CDR3 DNA: TGCGCCAGCAGCCAATCTGGGGCTAGCGGGTACTCAGATACGCAGTATTTT
CDR3 protein: CASSQSGASGYSDTQYF
V gene: TRBV4-1
clone size: .
J gene: TRBJ2-3
D gene: TRBD2

CDR3 DNA: TGTGCCAGCTCACCGCTTGGGGCAGCTGCAGCCAAAAACATTCAGTACTTC
CDR3 protein: CASSPLGAAAAKNIQYF
V gene: TRBV18
clone size: .
J gene: TRBJ2-4
D gene: .

CDR3 DNA: TGCGCCAGCAGCCTTAGCGGGATCAGGACAGATACGCAGTATTTT
CDR3 protein: CASSLSGIRTDTQYF
V gene: TRBV4-1
clone size: few
J gene: TRBJ2-3
D gene: TRBD2

CDR3 DNA: TGTGCCTGGAACGACAGGGAGGAGACCCAGTACTTC
CDR3 protein: CAWNDREETQYF
V gene: TRBV30
clone size: .
J gene: TRBJ2-5
D gene: TRBD1

CDR3 DNA: TGTGCCAGCAGTTCCGGGACTAGCGGGACCACAGATACGCAGTATTTT
CDR3 protein: CASSSGTSGTTDTQYF
V gene: TRBV5-4
clone size: .
J gene: TRBJ2-3
D gene: TRBD2

CDR3 DNA: TGTGCCAGCAGTTTATTTGGAGGGGCGCAAAATGGCTACACCTTC
CDR3 protein: CASSLFGGAQNGYTF
V gene: TRBV27
clone size: .
J gene: TRBJ1-2
D gene: .

CDR3 DNA: TGTGCCAGCAGCGTCGAGGGGAACACTGAAGCTTTCTTT
CDR3 protein: CASSVEGNTEAFF
V gene: TRBV7-9
clone size: .
J gene: TRBJ1-1
D gene: .

CDR3 DNA: TGTGCCAGTAGTTGGGGGCGTCGGACGGGCACAGATACGCAGTATTTT
CDR3 protein: CASSWGRRTGTDTQYF
V gene: TRBV19
clone size: .
J gene: TRBJ2-3
D gene: .

CDR3 DNA: TGTGCCAGCAGTGAAGCAGGGAGGGTAAGGAGGCAGTACTTC
CDR3 protein: CASSEAGRVRRQYF
V gene: TRBV6-1
clone size: .
J gene: TRBJ2-7
D gene: TRBD2

CDR3 DNA: TGCGCCAGCAGCTACGGACAGAGAAACTCTGGGGCCAACGTCCTGACTTTC
CDR3 protein: CASSYGQRNSGANVLTF
V gene: TRBV5-1
clone size: .
J gene: TRBJ2-6
D gene: .

CDR3 DNA: TGTGCCAGCAGCCTGGACATTGGTGTCGAGCAGTACTTC
CDR3 protein: CASSLDIGVEQYF
V gene: TRBV7-9
clone size: .
J gene: TRBJ2-7
D gene: .

CDR3 DNA: TGTGCCAGCAGTGAGATAGGACAGGGTTTTCAGCCCCAGCATTTT
CDR3 protein: CASSEIGQGFQPQHF
V gene: TRBV6-1
clone size: .
J gene: TRBJ1-5
D gene: TRBD1

CDR3 DNA: TGTGCCAGCAGCAGTACGGACAGTGCAACTAATGAAAAACTGTTTTTT
CDR3 protein: CASSSTDSATNEKLFF
V gene: TRBV7-2
clone size: .
J gene: TRBJ1-4
D gene: .

CDR3 DNA: TGTGCCAGCAGCTTGGTCCCCGACAGGGAATACGAGCAGTACTTC
CDR3 protein: CASSLVPDREYEQYF
V gene: TRBV5-4
clone size: .
J gene: TRBJ2-7
D gene: TRBD1

CDR3 DNA: TGTGCCAGTAGTCCGACAGGGGCGCTCTATGGCTACACCTTC
CDR3 protein: CASSPTGALYGYTF
V gene: TRBV19
clone size: .
J gene: TRBJ1-2
D gene: TRBD1

CDR3 DNA: TGTGCCAGCAGCTTAGGACACAGGAACACTGAAGCTTTCTTT
CDR3 protein: CASSLGHRNTEAFF
V gene: TRBV7-9
clone size: .
J gene: TRBJ1-1
D gene: .

CDR3 DNA: TGTGCCAGCAGTGATGACAGGGTGGGCGAGCAGTACTTC
CDR3 protein: CASSDDRVGEQYF
V gene: TRBV2
clone size: .
J gene: TRBJ2-7
D gene: TRBD1

CDR3 DNA: TGTGCCAGCAGCTTAGGGGCAGGGGGCTTAGATGGCTACACCTTC
CDR3 protein: CASSLGAGGLDGYTF
V gene: TRBV11-2
clone size: .
J gene: TRBJ1-2
D gene: TRBD1

CDR3 DNA: TGTGCCAGTCTAGTGGCGGGAGTCGGGGATAATGAGCAGTTCTTC
CDR3 protein: CASLVAGVGDNEQFF
V gene: TRBV5-6
clone size: .
J gene: TRBJ2-1
D gene: TRBD2

CDR3 DNA: TGTGCCAGTAGTAAACAGGAGAACACTGAAGCTTTCTTT
CDR3 protein: CASSKQENTEAFF
V gene: TRBV19
clone size: .
J gene: TRBJ1-1
D gene: .

CDR3 DNA: TGTGCCAGCAGTCGAAATAGACAGGGTGATGCCGCTAGAGCTTTCTTT
CDR3 protein: CASSRNRQGDAARAFF
V gene: TRBV2
clone size: .
J gene: TRBJ1-1
D gene: TRBD1

CDR3 DNA: TGTGCCAGCAGTGAGGTGGCCGGGGAGCTGTTTTTT
CDR3 protein: CASSEVAGELFF
V gene: TRBV5-5
clone size: .
J gene: TRBJ2-2
D gene: .

CDR3 DNA: TGTGCCAGCAGCTCCCCAGGGCGCAAAGAGAACTATGGCTACACCTTC
CDR3 protein: CASSSPGRKENYGYTF
V gene: TRBV5-8
clone size: .
J gene: TRBJ1-2
D gene: .

CDR3 DNA: TGCGCCAGTAGACTAGCGGGGAACACCGGGGAGCTGTTTTTT
CDR3 protein: CASRLAGNTGELFF
V gene: TRBV5-1
clone size: .
J gene: TRBJ2-2
D gene: TRBD2

CDR3 DNA: TGTGCCAGCAGTAGGGACAACCTTCGGGCAACTAATGAAAAACTGTTTTTT
CDR3 protein: CASSRDNLRATNEKLFF
V gene: TRBV2
clone size: .
J gene: TRBJ1-4
D gene: .

CDR3 DNA: TGTGCCAGTAGTACCAGGCCGGGGTACGGCTACACCTTC
CDR3 protein: CASSTRPGYGYTF
V gene: TRBV19
clone size: .
J gene: TRBJ1-2
D gene: .

CDR3 DNA: TGTGCTAGTGGTATCGGGCCACCCCGAGGGACCCAGCATTTT
CDR3 protein: CASGIGPPRGTQHF
V gene: TRBV12-5
clone size: .
J gene: TRBJ1-5
D gene: .

CDR3 DNA: TGTGCCAGCCCCCGGGGAGGCCATGGCTACACCTTC
CDR3 protein: CASPRGGHGYTF
V gene: TRBV2
clone size: .
J gene: TRBJ1-2
D gene: .

CDR3 DNA: TGTGCCAGCAGTGAAAGACAGTCCATCGATAACTACGAGCAGTACTTC
CDR3 protein: CASSERQSIDNYEQYF
V gene: TRBV2
clone size: .
J gene: TRBJ2-7
D gene: .

CDR3 DNA: TGTGCCAGTACCGGGACAGCCTACAATGAGCAGTTCTTC
CDR3 protein: CASTGTAYNEQFF
V gene: TRBV19
clone size: .
J gene: TRBJ2-1
D gene: TRBD1

CDR3 DNA: TGCGCCAGCAGCCGCGGTGGGCTAGCGGGATCCTACGAGCAGTACTTC
CDR3 protein: CASSRGGLAGSYEQYF
V gene: TRBV5-1
clone size: .
J gene: TRBJ2-7
D gene: TRBD2

CDR3 DNA: TGCGCCAGCAGCTGGGGACTAGCGGAATCAGATACGCAGTATTTT
CDR3 protein: CASSWGLAESDTQYF
V gene: TRBV5-1
clone size: .
J gene: TRBJ2-3
D gene: TRBD2

CDR3 DNA: TGTGCCAGCAGCTTTGGAGGGATCGGCACTGAAGCTTTCTTT
CDR3 protein: CASSFGGIGTEAFF
V gene: TRBV5-5
clone size: .
J gene: TRBJ1-1
D gene: .

CDR3 DNA: TGTGCCAGCAGTCTCGTGAATGAGCAGTTCTTC
CDR3 protein: CASSLVNEQFF
V gene: TRBV28
clone size: .
J gene: TRBJ2-1
D gene: .

CDR3 DNA: TGTGCCAGCAGCTTAGGAGCGGTGTCCCCAGATACGCAGTATTTT
CDR3 protein: CASSLGAVSPDTQYF
V gene: TRBV11-2
clone size: .
J gene: TRBJ2-3
D gene: .

CDR3 DNA: TGTGCCAGCAACTACAGACAGGGGGCTAACATTCAGTACTTC
CDR3 protein: CASNYRQGANIQYF
V gene: TRBV6-1
clone size: few
J gene: TRBJ2-4
D gene: TRBD1

CDR3 DNA: TGTGCCAGCAGCCGACCCCTGACTAGCCCAGAGTTCTTC
CDR3 protein: CASSRPLTSPEFF
V gene: TRBV7-2
clone size: .
J gene: TRBJ2-1
D gene: TRBD2

CDR3 DNA: TGTGCCTGGAGTCACGGGTCTGGTGGCTACACCTTC
CDR3 protein: CAWSHGSGGYTF
V gene: TRBV30
clone size: .
J gene: TRBJ1-2
D gene: .

CDR3 DNA: TGCGCCAGCAGCCCAGGGGAGGGGCCCCAGCATTTT
CDR3 protein: CASSPGEGPQHF
V gene: TRBV5-1
clone size: .
J gene: TRBJ1-5
D gene: .

CDR3 DNA: TGCGCCAGCAGCGCCCAGGGACTAGCGGGAACCGGGGAGCTGTTTTTT
CDR3 protein: CASSAQGLAGTGELFF
V gene: TRBV5-1
clone size: .
J gene: TRBJ2-2
D gene: TRBD2

CDR3 DNA: TGTGCCTGGAGTGAGGGCAGGGGGCCCCACGAGCAGTACTTC
CDR3 protein: CAWSEGRGPHEQYF
V gene: TRBV30
clone size: .
J gene: TRBJ2-7
D gene: TRBD1

CDR3 DNA: TGTGCCAGCAGCGGGGACAGTCCGGACACAGATACGCAGTATTTT
CDR3 protein: CASSGDSPDTDTQYF
V gene: TRBV5-4
clone size: .
J gene: TRBJ2-3
D gene: TRBD1

CDR3 DNA: TGTGCCAGTAGTCGACAGGGCCCACCCCTCCACTTT
CDR3 protein: CASSRQGPPLHF
V gene: TRBV19
clone size: .
J gene: TRBJ1-6
D gene: TRBD1

CDR3 DNA: TGCAGCGTTGGCGACAGAAACTATGGCTACACCTTC
CDR3 protein: CSVGDRNYGYTF
V gene: TRBV29-1
clone size: .
J gene: TRBJ1-2
D gene: .

CDR3 DNA: TGTGCCAGCTCACTCCGGGACAGGGATCTCTATGGCTACACCTTC
CDR3 protein: CASSLRDRDLYGYTF
V gene: TRBV18
clone size: once
J gene: TRBJ1-2
D gene: TRBD1

CDR3 DNA: TGTGCCAGCAGCGTTACAGGGGCCCACAGCTATGGCTACACCTTC
CDR3 protein: CASSVTGAHSYGYTF
V gene: TRBV9
clone size: .
J gene: TRBJ1-2
D gene: TRBD1